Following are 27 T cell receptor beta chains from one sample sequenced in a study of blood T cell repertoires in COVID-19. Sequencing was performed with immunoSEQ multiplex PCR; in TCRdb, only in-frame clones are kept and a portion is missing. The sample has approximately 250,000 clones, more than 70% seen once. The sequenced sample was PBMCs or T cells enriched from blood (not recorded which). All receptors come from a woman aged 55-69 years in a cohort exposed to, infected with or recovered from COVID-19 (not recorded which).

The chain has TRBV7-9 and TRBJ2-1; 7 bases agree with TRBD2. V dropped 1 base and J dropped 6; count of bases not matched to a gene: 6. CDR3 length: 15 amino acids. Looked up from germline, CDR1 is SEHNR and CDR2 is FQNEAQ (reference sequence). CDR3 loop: CASSLEAGFANEQFF. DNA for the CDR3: TGTGCCAGCAGCTTAGAAGCGGGGTTCGCCAATGAGCAGTTCTTC.

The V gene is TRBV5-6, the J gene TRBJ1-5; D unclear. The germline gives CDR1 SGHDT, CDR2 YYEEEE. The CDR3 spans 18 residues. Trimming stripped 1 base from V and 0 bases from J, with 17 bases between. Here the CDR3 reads CASSLSPMSGDSNQPQHF. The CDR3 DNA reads TGTGCCAGCAGCTTGTCCCCTATGTCGGGTGATAGCAATCAGCCCCAGCATTTT. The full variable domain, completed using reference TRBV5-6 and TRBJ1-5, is DAGVTQSPTHLIKTRGQQVTLRCSPKSGHDTVSWYQQALGQGPQFIFQYYEEEERQRGNFPDRFSGHQFPNYSSELNVNALLLGDSALYLCASSLSPMSGDSNQPQHFGDGTRLSIL.

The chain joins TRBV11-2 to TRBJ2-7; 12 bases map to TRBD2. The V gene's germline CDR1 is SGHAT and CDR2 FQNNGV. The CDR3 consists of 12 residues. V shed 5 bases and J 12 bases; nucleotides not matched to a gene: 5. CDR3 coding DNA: TGTGCCAGCAGCCCCCGGGGACTAGCGGGGTACTTC. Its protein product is CASSPRGLAGYF.

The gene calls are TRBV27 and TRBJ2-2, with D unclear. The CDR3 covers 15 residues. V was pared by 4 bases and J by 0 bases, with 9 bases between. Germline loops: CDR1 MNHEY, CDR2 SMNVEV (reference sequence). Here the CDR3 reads CASSSDMANTGELFF. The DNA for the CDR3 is TGTGCCAGCAGTTCAGATATGGCGAACACCGGGGAGCTGTTTTTT.

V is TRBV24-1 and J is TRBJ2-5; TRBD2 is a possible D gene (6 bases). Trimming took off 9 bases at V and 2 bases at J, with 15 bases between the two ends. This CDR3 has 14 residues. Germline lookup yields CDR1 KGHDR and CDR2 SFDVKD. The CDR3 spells CATGSGTLQETQYF. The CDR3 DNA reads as TGTGCCACCGGATCCGGGACTCTACAAGAGACCCAGTACTTC.

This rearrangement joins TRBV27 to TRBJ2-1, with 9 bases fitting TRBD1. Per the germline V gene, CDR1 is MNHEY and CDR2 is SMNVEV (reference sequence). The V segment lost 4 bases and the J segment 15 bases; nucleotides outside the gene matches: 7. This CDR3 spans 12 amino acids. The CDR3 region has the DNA TGTGCCAGCAGTTCACCGGGACAGGGTACGTTCTTC. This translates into CASSSPGQGTFF.

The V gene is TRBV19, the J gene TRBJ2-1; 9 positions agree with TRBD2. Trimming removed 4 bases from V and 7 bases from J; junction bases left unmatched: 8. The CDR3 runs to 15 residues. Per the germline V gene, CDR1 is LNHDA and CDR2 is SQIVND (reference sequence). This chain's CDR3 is CASSTSGDPGNEQFF. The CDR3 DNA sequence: TGTGCCAGTAGTACTAGCGGGGATCCCGGGAATGAGCAGTTCTTC. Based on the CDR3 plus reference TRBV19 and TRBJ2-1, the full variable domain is DGGITQSPKYLFRKEGQNVTLSCEQNLNHDAMYWYRQDPGQGLRLIYYSQIVNDFQKGDIAEGYSVSREKKESFPLTVTSAQKNPTAFYLCASSTSGDPGNEQFFGPGTRLTVL.

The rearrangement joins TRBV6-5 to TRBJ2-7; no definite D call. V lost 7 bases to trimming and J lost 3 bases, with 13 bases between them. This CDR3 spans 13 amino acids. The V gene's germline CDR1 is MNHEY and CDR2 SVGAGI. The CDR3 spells CASKRSPRYEQYF. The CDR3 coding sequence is TGTGCCAGCAAACGGAGTCCGCGCTACGAGCAGTACTTC.

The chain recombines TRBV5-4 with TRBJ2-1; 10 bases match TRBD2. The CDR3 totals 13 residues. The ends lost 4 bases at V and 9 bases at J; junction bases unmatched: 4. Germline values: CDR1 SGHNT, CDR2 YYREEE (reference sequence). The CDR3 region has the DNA TGTGCCAGCAGCCTAGCGGGAGAGAGTGAGCAGTTCTTC. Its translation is CASSLAGESEQFF.

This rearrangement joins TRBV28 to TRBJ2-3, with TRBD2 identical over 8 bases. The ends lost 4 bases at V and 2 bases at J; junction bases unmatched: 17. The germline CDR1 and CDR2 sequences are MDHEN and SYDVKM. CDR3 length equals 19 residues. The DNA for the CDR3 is TGTGCCAGCAGTTACCCCCGTCACGAAATAGCGGGATTCACAGATACGCAGTATTTT. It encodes CASSYPRHEIAGFTDTQYF. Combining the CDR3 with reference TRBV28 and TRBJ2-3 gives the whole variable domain DVKVTQSSRYLVKRTGEKVFLECVQDMDHENMFWYRQDPGLGLRLIYFSYDVKMKEKGDIPEGYSVSREKKERFSLILESASTNQTSMYLCASSYPRHEIAGFTDTQYFGPGTRLTVL.

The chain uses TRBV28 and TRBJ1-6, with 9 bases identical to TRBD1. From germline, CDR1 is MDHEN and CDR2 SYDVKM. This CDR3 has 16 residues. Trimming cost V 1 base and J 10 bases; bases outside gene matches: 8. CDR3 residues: CASSLYPGQGNSPLHF. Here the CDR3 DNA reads TGTGCCAGCAGTTTATACCCGGGACAGGGTAACTCACCCCTCCACTTT.

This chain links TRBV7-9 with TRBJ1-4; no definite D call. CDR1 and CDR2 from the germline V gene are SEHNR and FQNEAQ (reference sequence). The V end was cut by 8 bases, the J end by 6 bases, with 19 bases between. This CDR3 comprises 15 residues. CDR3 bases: TGTGCCAGCGACCGGCAGGCAGGTTCGGATGAAAAACTGTTTTTT. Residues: CASDRQAGSDEKLFF.

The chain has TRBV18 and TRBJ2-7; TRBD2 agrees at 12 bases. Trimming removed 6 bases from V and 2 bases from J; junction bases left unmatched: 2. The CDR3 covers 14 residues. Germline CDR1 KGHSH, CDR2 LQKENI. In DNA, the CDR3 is TGTGCCAGCTCTCTAGCGGGAGGGCCCTACGAGCAGTACTTC. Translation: CASSLAGGPYEQYF.

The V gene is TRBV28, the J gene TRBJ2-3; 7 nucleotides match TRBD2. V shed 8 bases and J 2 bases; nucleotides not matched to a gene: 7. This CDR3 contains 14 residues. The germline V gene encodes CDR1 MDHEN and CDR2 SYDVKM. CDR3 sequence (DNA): TGTGCCAGCTTTGGCGGGACTAACACAGATACGCAGTATTTT. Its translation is CASFGGTNTDTQYF.

In DNA form, the CDR3 reads TGCAGCGTTGAAGATCCGGCAGGGGGCGTGGGGAAACTGTTTTTT. Protein: CSVEDPAGGVGKLFF. V usage is TRBV29-1 and J usage is TRBJ1-4; 8 bases line up with TRBD1. Germline V gene sequence: CDR1 SQVTM, CDR2 ANQGSEA. The CDR3 contains 15 residues. V lost 0 bases, J lost 11 bases, and 11 bases stayed unmatched.

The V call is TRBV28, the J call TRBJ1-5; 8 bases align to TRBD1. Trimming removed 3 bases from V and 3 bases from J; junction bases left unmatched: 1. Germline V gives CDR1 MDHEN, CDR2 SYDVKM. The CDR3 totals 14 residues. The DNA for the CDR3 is TGTGCCAGCAGTTTGGACAGGGTCAATCAGCCCCAGCATTTT. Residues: CASSLDRVNQPQHF.

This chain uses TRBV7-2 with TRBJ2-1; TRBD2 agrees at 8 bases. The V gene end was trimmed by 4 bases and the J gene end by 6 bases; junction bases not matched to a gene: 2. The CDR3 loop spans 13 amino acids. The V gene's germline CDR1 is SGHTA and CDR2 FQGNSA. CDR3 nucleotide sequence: TGTGCCAGCAGCTGGGGACTAGTCAATGAGCAGTTCTTC. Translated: CASSWGLVNEQFF.

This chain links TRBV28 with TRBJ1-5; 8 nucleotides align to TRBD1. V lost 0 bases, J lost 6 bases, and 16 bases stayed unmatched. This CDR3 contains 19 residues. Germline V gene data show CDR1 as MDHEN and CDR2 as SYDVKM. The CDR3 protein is CASSLWDRVSPISSQPQHF. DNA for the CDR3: TGTGCCAGCAGTTTATGGGACAGGGTTTCCCCAATTTCCAGTCAGCCCCAGCATTTT.

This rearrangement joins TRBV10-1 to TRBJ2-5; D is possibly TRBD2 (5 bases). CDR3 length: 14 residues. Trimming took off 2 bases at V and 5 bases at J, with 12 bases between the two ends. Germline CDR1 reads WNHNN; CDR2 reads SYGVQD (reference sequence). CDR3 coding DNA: TGCGCCAGCAGTGAGCGCCGGACTTATGAGACCCAGTACTTC. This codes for CASSERRTYETQYF.

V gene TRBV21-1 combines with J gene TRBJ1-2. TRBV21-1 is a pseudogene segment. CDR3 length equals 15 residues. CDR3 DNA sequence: TGTGCCAGCAGCAAAAGGTGCGGGGACTCGTGGGGCTACACCTTC. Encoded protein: CASSKRCGDSWGYTF.

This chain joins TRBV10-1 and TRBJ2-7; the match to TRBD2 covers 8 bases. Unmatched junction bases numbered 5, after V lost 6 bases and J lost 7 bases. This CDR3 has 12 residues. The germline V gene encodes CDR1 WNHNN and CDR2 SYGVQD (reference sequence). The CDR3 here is CASRGPGGEQYF. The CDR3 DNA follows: TGCGCCAGCAGGGGTCCGGGAGGGGAGCAGTACTTC.

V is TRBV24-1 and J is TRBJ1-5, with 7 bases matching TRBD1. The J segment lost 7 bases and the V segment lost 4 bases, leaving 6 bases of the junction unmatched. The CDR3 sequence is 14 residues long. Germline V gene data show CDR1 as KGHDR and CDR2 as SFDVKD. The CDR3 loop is CATSDRGTRQPQHF. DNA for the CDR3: TGTGCCACCAGTGACAGGGGGACGAGGCAGCCCCAGCATTTT.

The CDR3, as DNA: TGTGCCAGCAGCTCCCTCCACCCCGGGACTAGCGGGAGTGGACAGACCCAGTACTTC. Its protein product is CASSSLHPGTSGSGQTQYF. The V call is TRBV7-6, the J call TRBJ2-5; 14 bases map to TRBD2. The length of the CDR3 is 19 residues. CDR1 is SGHVS and CDR2 is FNYEAQ in the germline V gene. V shed 4 bases, J shed 6 bases, and the junction held 16 bases outside the gene matches.

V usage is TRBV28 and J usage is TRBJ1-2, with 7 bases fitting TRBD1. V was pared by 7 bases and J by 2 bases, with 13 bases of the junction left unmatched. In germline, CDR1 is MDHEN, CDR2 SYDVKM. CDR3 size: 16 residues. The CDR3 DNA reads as TGTGCCAGCACCTCGACAGGGACTCCACCCAACTATGGCTACACCTTC. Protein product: CASTSTGTPPNYGYTF.

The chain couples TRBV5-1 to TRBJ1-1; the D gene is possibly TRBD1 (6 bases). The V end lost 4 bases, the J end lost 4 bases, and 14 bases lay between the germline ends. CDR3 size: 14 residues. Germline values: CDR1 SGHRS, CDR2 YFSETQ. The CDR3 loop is CASSTRDIVTEAFF. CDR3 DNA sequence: TGCGCCAGCAGCACCCGGGACATCGTCACTGAAGCTTTCTTT. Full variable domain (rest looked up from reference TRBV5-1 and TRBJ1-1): KAGVTQTPRYLIKTRGQQVTLSCSPISGHRSVSWYQQTPGQGLQFLFEYFSETQRNKGNFPGRFSGRQFSNSRSEMNVSTLELGDSALYLCASSTRDIVTEAFFGQGTRLTVV.

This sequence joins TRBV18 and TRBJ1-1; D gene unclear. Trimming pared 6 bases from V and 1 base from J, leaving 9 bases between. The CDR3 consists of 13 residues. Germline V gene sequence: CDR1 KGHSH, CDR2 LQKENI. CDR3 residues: CASSEEENTEAFF. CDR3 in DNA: TGTGCCAGCTCGGAGGAGGAGAACACTGAAGCTTTCTTT.

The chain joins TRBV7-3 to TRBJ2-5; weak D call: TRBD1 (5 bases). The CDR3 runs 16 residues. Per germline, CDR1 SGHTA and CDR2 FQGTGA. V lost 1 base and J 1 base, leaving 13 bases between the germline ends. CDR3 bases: TGTGCCAGCAGCTTAATGGGGCAGGGCCCCCAAGAGACCCAGTACTTC. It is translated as CASSLMGQGPQETQYF.